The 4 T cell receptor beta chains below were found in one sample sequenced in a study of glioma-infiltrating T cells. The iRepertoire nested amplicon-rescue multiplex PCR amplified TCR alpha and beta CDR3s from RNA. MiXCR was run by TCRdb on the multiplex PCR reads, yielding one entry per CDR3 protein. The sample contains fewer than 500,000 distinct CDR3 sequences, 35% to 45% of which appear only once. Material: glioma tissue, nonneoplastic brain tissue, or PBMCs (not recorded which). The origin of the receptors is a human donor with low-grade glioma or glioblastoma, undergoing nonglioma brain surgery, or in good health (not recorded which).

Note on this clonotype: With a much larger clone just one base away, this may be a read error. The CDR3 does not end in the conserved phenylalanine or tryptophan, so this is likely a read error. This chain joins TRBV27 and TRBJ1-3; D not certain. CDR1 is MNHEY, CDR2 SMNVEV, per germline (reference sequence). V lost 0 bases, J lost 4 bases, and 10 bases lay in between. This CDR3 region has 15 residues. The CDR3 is CASSLSTEAGNTIYS. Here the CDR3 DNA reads TGTGCCAGCAGTTTATCGACGGAGGCGGGAAACACCATATATTCT.

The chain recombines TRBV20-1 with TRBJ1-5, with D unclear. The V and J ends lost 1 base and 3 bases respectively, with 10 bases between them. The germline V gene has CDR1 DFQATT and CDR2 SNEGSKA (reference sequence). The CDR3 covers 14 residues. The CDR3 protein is CSARVGRYNQPQHF. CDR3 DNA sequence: TGCAGTGCTAGAGTCGGACGGTACAATCAGCCCCAGCATTTT.

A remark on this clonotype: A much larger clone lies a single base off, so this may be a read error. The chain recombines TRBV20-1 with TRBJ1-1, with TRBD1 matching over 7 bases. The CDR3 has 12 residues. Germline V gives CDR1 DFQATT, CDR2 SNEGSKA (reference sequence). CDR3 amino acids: CSATSGGASASF. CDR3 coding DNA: TGCAGTGCTACCTCAGGGGGAGCCTCGGCTTCCTTT.

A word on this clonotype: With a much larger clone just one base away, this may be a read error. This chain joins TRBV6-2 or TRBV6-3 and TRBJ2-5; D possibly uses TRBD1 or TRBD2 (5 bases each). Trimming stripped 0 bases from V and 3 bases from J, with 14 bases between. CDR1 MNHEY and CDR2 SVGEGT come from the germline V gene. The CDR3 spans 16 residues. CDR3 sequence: CASSYSFGAAKETQYF. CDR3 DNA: TGTGCCAGCAGTTACTCGTTCGGGGCAGCTAAAGAGACCCAGTACTTC.